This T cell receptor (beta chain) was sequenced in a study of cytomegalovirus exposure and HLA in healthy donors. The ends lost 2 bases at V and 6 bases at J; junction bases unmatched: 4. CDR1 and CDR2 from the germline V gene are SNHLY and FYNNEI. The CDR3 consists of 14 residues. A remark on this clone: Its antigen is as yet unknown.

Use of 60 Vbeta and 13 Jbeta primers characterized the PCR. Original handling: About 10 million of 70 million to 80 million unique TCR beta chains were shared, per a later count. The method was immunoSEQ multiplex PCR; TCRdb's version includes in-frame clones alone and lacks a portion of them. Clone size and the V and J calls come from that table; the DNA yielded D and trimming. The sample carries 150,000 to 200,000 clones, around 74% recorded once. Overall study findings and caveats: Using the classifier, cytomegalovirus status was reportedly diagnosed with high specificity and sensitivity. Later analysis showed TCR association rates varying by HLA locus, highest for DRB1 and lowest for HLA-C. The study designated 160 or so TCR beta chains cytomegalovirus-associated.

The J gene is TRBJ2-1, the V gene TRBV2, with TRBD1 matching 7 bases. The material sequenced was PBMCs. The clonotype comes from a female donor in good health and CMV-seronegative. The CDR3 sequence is CASSETRTGNEQFF. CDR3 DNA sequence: TGTGCCAGCAGTGAAACCCGGACAGGCAATGAGCAGTTCTTC.